Shown below are 17 T cell receptor beta chains from a single sample sequenced in a study of shared T cell receptors in the human thymus. Sequencing used immunoSEQ multiplex PCR; TCRdb keeps in-frame clones, though not all of them. The table lists hundreds of thousands of clones, 70% to 90% of them singletons, with more than 0.008% in the top ten. The sample was also reused in another study, on human thymus T cells.

Material: thymocytes. The receptors derive from a girl under three years old with a congenital heart defect.

The chain uses TRBV4-3 and TRBJ2-1; tentative D call: TRBD1 (6 bases). The CDR3 runs to 18 residues. Germline CDR1 is LGHNA and CDR2 is YSLEER. V dropped 4 bases and J dropped 3 bases, with 22 bases sitting between them. The CDR3 spells CASSPQNLRDKYYNEQFF. The CDR3 DNA follows: TGCGCCAGCAGCCCCCAAAACCTCCGGGACAAATACTACAATGAGCAGTTCTTC.

The rearrangement uses TRBV6-6 and TRBJ2-7; 7 nucleotides agree with TRBD2. CDR1 and CDR2 (germline): MNHNY, SVGAGI (reference sequence). This CDR3 has 16 residues. The V segment lost 5 bases and the J segment 7 bases; nucleotides outside the gene matches: 17. CDR3 loop: CASSPRAGRHVLEQYF. The CDR3 nucleotides read TGTGCCAGCAGTCCTCGAGCGGGGCGGCACGTTTTGGAGCAGTACTTC.

CDR3 in DNA: TGTGCCAGCAGCCCCAGGGGGAGGCCGGCCTACAATGAGCAGTTCTTC. Protein sequence: CASSPRGRPAYNEQFF. The chain links TRBV4-2 to TRBJ2-1, with D possibly TRBD1 on 7 matching bases. The CDR3 is 16 amino acids. V lost 4 bases, J lost 2 bases, and 15 bases lay in between. Germline V gene sequence: CDR1 LGHNA, CDR2 YNFKEQ.

This clone was detected once. V and J are TRBV5-1 and TRBJ2-3; 8 positions match TRBD1. V gave up 0 bases and J gave up 2 bases; unmatched junction bases: 14. The length of the CDR3 is 19 residues. Germline V lookup: CDR1 SGHRS, CDR2 YFSETQ. CDR3 sequence: CASSLESGTGLSLTDTQYF. Written as DNA, the CDR3 is TGCGCCAGCAGCTTGGAATCGGGGACAGGTCTGTCCCTCACAGATACGCAGTATTTT.

This chain uses TRBV2 with TRBJ2-7; D gene uncertain. Germline CDR1 reads SNHLY; CDR2 reads FYNNEI. This CDR3 region has 11 residues. V lost 5 bases and J 5 bases, leaving 7 bases between the germline ends. This chain's CDR3 is CASSPPDEQYF. CDR3 sequence (DNA): TGTGCCAGCAGTCCCCCGGACGAGCAGTACTTC.

The rearrangement links TRBV5-1 to TRBJ1-1; 11 bases match TRBD1. V lost 5 bases, J lost 3 bases, and 9 bases stayed unmatched. The length of the CDR3 is 16 residues. CDR1 and CDR2 from the germline V gene are SGHRS and YFSETQ. CDR3 in DNA: TGCGCCAGCAGATCTGGACAGGGGGCAATCGACACTGAAGCTTTCTTT. Translating gives CASRSGQGAIDTEAFF.

This chain links TRBV28 with TRBJ2-7; 8 bases agree with TRBD2. Germline trimming cut 5 bases from V and 7 bases from J; bases unmatched to any gene: 19. CDR1 and CDR2 from the germline V gene are MDHEN and SYDVKM. The CDR3 runs 17 residues. CDR3 nucleotides: TGTGCCAGCAGTCCCCGGTCCATCCAAGCGGGGGTAGGAGAGCAGTACTTC. Its protein product is CASSPRSIQAGVGEQYF.

Only a few counts were recorded for this clone. The chain carries TRBV5-1 and TRBJ1-6; D is possibly TRBD1 (5 bases). Trimming took off 7 bases at V and 7 bases at J, with 9 bases between the two ends. The CDR3 totals 12 residues. In germline, CDR1 is SGHRS, CDR2 YFSETQ. The CDR3 protein is CASRGRNSPLHF. CDR3 bases: TGCGCCAGCCGGGGGAGGAATTCACCCCTCCACTTT.

The rearrangement uses TRBV27 and TRBJ1-3; D is unclear. Per germline, CDR1 MNHEY and CDR2 SMNVEV (reference sequence). The CDR3 loop spans 15 amino acids. V lost 5 bases and J 5 bases, leaving 16 bases between the germline ends. The CDR3 coding sequence is TGTGCCAGCAGTCCCGAGCCGGGTGGTCGAAACACCATATATTTT. As protein: CASSPEPGGRNTIYF.

Points on this clone: The sample has other DNA sequences that encode this CDR3 too. This chain links TRBV9 with TRBJ2-7; 12 bases map to TRBD2. V was pared by 2 bases and J by 1 base, with 1 base of the junction left unmatched. Germline CDR1 and CDR2: SGDLS and YYNGEE. The length of the CDR3 is 15 residues. The CDR3 DNA reads as TGTGCCAGCAGCGTGGGGACTAGCGGGTCCTACGAGCAGTACTTC. It translates to CASSVGTSGSYEQYF.

The rearrangement joins TRBV14 to TRBJ1-3; 7 bases map to TRBD1. This CDR3 contains 17 residues. The germline V gene has CDR1 SGHDN and CDR2 FVKESK. The ends lost 4 bases at V and 0 bases at J; junction bases unmatched: 9. CDR3 DNA: TGTGCCAGCAGCCGACTACAAACAGGGGACTCTGGAAACACCATATATTTT. Amino acid sequence: CASSRLQTGDSGNTIYF.

V is TRBV6-5 and J is TRBJ1-6; no definite D call. V lost 5 bases, J lost 10 bases, and 6 bases lay in between. The germline V gene has CDR1 MNHEY and CDR2 SVGAGI. CDR3 size: 11 residues. The CDR3 region has the DNA TGTGCCAGCAGTGAGGGATCACCCCTCCACTTT. Translating it yields CASSEGSPLHF.

This chain joins TRBV5-4 and TRBJ2-3, with D perhaps TRBD1 (6 bases). CDR3 length: 16 residues. CDR1 is SGHNT and CDR2 is YYREEE in the germline V gene (reference sequence). Trimming removed 0 bases from V and 3 bases from J, with 14 bases in between. CDR3 nucleotides: TGTGCCAGCAGCTTGGGAGTCCAGAGGGGGACAGATACGCAGTATTTT. Its protein is CASSLGVQRGTDTQYF. Using reference TRBV5-4 and TRBJ2-3 for the parts outside the CDR3, the full variable domain is ETGVTQSPTHLIKTRGQQVTLRCSSQSGHNTVSWYQQALGQGPQFIFQYYREEENGRGNFPPRFSGLQFPNYSSELNVNALELDDSALYLCASSLGVQRGTDTQYFGPGTRLTVL.

The chain joins TRBV7-2 to TRBJ2-5, with 16 positions matching TRBD2. This CDR3 is 18 amino acids long. Per germline, CDR1 SGHTA and CDR2 FQGNSA. V shed 4 bases, J shed 3 bases, and the junction held 8 bases outside the gene matches. The CDR3 sequence: CASSSGLAGGPREETQYF. As DNA, the CDR3 is TGTGCCAGCAGCTCGGGACTAGCGGGGGGGCCTCGGGAAGAGACCCAGTACTTC.

The genes are TRBV7-9 and TRBJ1-5; TRBD1 agrees at 9 bases. Germline V gene data show CDR1 as SEHNR and CDR2 as FQNEAQ (reference sequence). The J segment lost 5 bases and the V segment lost 1 base, leaving 3 bases of the junction unmatched. The CDR3 is made up of 15 amino acids. CDR3 region: CASSLGGTGYQPQHF. The CDR3 bases are TGTGCCAGCAGCTTAGGAGGGACAGGGTATCAGCCCCAGCATTTT.

The rearrangement links TRBV14 to TRBJ1-3; D is unresolved. Germline CDR1 SGHDN, CDR2 FVKESK. The V and J ends lost 3 bases and 4 bases respectively, with 16 bases between them. The CDR3 sequence is 16 residues long. The CDR3 sequence: CASSHSPPGRGNTIYF. The DNA of the CDR3 is TGTGCCAGCAGCCATTCCCCCCCGGGAAGAGGAAACACCATATATTTT.

The rearrangement links TRBV5-1 to TRBJ2-7, with 7 bases identical to TRBD2. Trimming removed 0 bases from V and 2 bases from J; junction bases left unmatched: 5. From germline, CDR1 is SGHRS and CDR2 YFSETQ. The CDR3 totals 15 residues. The CDR3: CASSLERGEPYEQYF. The DNA for the CDR3 is TGCGCCAGCAGCTTGGAACGGGGGGAACCCTACGAGCAGTACTTC.